This T cell receptor (beta chain) was observed in a study of blood T cell repertoires in COVID-19. Germline CDR1 and CDR2: MGHRA and YSYEKL. V dropped 1 base and J dropped 4 bases, with 25 bases sitting between them. The CDR3 loop spans 19 amino acids. This table comes from immunoSEQ multiplex PCR, and its TCRdb copy is limited to in-frame clones, with some not included. The table has roughly 280,000 clones, 75% to 95% seen once. V gene TRBV4-1 combines with J gene TRBJ1-1, with D perhaps TRBD1 (5 bases). The material sequenced was PBMCs or T cells enriched from blood (not recorded which). This receptor was identified in a middle-aged man who had been exposed to COVID-19. The CDR3 DNA reads as TGCGCCAGCAGCCAAGGCCCTCAGGGTAGGTCATATCGGAGCACTGAAGCTTTCTTT. Protein product: CASSQGPQGRSYRSTEAFF.